This T cell receptor (beta chain) is from a study of PD-L1 blockade in urothelial cancer. Study background: Most patients, about 85% of the 29, were males with bladder-origin cancer. The researchers analyzed blood 3 weeks (second dose) and 6 weeks after treatment start. When blood samples were assessed, the median T cell count was about 140,000.

This clone was detected a few times. V dropped 1 base and J dropped 2; count of bases not matched to a gene: 1. This CDR3 has 14 residues. Germline CDR1 reads MNHNS; CDR2 reads SASEGT. As for time point: peripheral blood 6 weeks after treatment start. Every PCR got spiked synthetic TCR analog templates. TCRdb keeps only in-frame clones here, not all; method: immunoSEQ multiplex PCR. The sample has approximately 36,000 clones, over 65% seen once. This sequence originates from a man aged 35-49 years with urothelial cancer. This chain joins TRBV6-1 and TRBJ1-2; 7 positions agree with TRBD1. The input for sequencing was PBMCs, taken around atezolizumab (anti-PD-L1) treatment. The CDR3 protein is CASSEGQGNYGYTF. CDR3 bases: TGTGCCAGCAGTGAAGGACAGGGAAACTATGGCTACACCTTC.